This T cell receptor (beta chain) stems from a study of regulatory T cells in long-lasting Graves disease. Assembly of TCR beta libraries relied on iRepertoire HTBI primers together with Arm-PCR of CDR3 regions. TCRdb ran MiXCR on the multiplex PCR reads and lists one entry per CDR3 protein. The repertoire includes roughly 430,000 distinct CDR3 sequences, over 20% of them detected once, and approximately 14% sits in the top ten. The germline gives CDR1 SGHRS, CDR2 YFSETQ. CDR3 length: 14 residues. Time point denoted: persistent/refractory GD, antithyroid drugs over 5 years with positive TRAb. PBMC RNA served as the TCR library source. There are many counts of this clonotype. One end of the junction varies from germline; a read error may be responsible.

The chain employs TRBV5-1 and TRBJ2-7; D perhaps matches TRBD2 (5 bases). The clonotype comes from a female donor with Graves disease. This specimen was peripheral blood mononuclear cells (PBMCs), taken when the disease was refractory, from a patient treated with antithyroid drugs. CDR3 protein: CASSEGGSSYEQYF. The CDR3 bases are TGTGCCAGCAGTGAAGGAGGCAGCTCCTACGAGCAGTACTTC.